The 18 T cell receptor beta chains below come from one sample, sequenced in a study of T cell responses to AZD1222 COVID-19 vaccine. Sequencing used immunoSEQ multiplex PCR; TCRdb keeps in-frame clones, though not all of them. Altogether approximately 100,000 clones are present, approximately 90% being singletons, with the ten largest covering roughly 1.4%. The sequencing here drew on peripheral blood, taken on day 0 of AZD1222 vaccination. These receptors were obtained from an adult in good health.

The rearrangement joins TRBV18 to TRBJ2-7; 8 bases align to TRBD1. Germline V gene sequence: CDR1 KGHSH, CDR2 LQKENI. V lost 5 bases and J lost 0; bases outside the gene matches: 3. The CDR3 is 14 residues long. CDR3 protein: CASSAGQDSYEQYF. CDR3 nucleotide sequence: TGTGCCAGCTCAGCGGGACAGGACTCCTACGAGCAGTACTTC.

The genes are TRBV6-2 or TRBV6-3 and TRBJ1-1; D unresolved. The CDR3 is made up of 14 amino acids. The V gene lost 0 bases and the J gene lost 5 bases, with 10 bases spanning the gap. Looked up from germline, CDR1 is MNHEY and CDR2 is SVGEGT. CDR3 DNA sequence: TGTGCCAGCAGTTACTCGAAGATAGGAACTGAAGCTTTCTTT. Amino acids: CASSYSKIGTEAFF.

The rearrangement joins TRBV2 to TRBJ1-3, with D perhaps matching TRBD1 (6 bases). CDR1 and CDR2 (germline): SNHLY, FYNNEI. V was pared by 1 base and J by 5 bases, with 15 bases between. The CDR3 length is 16 residues. CDR3 nucleotides: TGTGCCAGCAGTGAAGGGAGCAGGGGTCTGAGAAACACCATATATTTT. Translating gives CASSEGSRGLRNTIYF.

The V and J genes are TRBV27 and TRBJ1-6, with unresolved D. V was shortened by 0 bases and J by 14 bases, with 23 bases between the two germline ends. Germline loops: CDR1 MNHEY, CDR2 SMNVEV (reference sequence). There are 17 residues in the CDR3. The CDR3 loop reads CASSLSPAARREGTLHF. The CDR3 DNA follows: TGTGCCAGCAGTTTATCCCCGGCGGCACGGCGGGAGGGAACCCTCCACTTT.

The gene calls are TRBV7-9 and TRBJ2-1; weak D call: TRBD1 (6 bases). The CDR3 consists of 15 residues. Germline lookup yields CDR1 SEHNR and CDR2 FQNEAQ (reference sequence). V was trimmed by 1 base and J by 7 bases, leaving 14 bases between them. The chain's CDR3 is CASSLGAGVSNEQFF. CDR3 DNA sequence: TGTGCCAGCAGCTTAGGGGCAGGGGTGAGTAATGAGCAGTTCTTC.

This clone was detected only once. The J gene is TRBJ2-3, the V gene TRBV4-2, with a tentative D call TRBD2 (6 bases). V dropped 1 base and J dropped 0 bases, with 8 bases sitting between them. The CDR3 extends over 15 amino acids. Per the germline V gene, CDR1 is LGHNA and CDR2 is YNFKEQ. The chain's CDR3 is CASSQGGVSTDTQYF. The CDR3 nucleotides read TGTGCCAGCAGCCAAGGGGGGGTTAGCACAGATACGCAGTATTTT.

The rearrangement joins TRBV6-5 to TRBJ1-5; D is unclear. Germline V gives CDR1 MNHEY, CDR2 SVGAGI. CDR3 length: 16 residues. V lost 4 bases, J lost 0 bases, and 13 bases lay in between. CDR3 residues: CASSSRARASNQPQHF. In DNA, the CDR3 is TGTGCCAGCAGTTCGAGGGCCCGAGCTAGCAATCAGCCCCAGCATTTT.

V and J are TRBV6-5 and TRBJ1-1; the D gene is possibly TRBD1 (5 bases). The germline gives CDR1 MNHEY, CDR2 SVGAGI. The V end lost 2 bases, the J end lost 3 bases, and 10 bases lay between the germline ends. This CDR3 is 14 amino acids long. CDR3 bases: TGTGCCAGCAGTTACGGGGAGGGACACACTGAAGCTTTCTTT. It is translated as CASSYGEGHTEAFF.

The CDR3, as DNA: TGCAGCGCCGCGGGGGGTTTTAAAAACATTCAGTACTTC. It encodes CSAAGGFKNIQYF. The chain employs TRBV29-1 and TRBJ2-4; 8 bases align to TRBD2. CDR1 SQVTM and CDR2 ANQGSEA come from the germline V gene. The ends lost 7 bases at V and 4 bases at J; junction bases unmatched: 6. This CDR3 contains 13 residues.

The V call is TRBV2, the J call TRBJ1-1; no clear D. The germline V and J ends were trimmed by 7 bases and 0 bases, with 12 bases remaining between them. The CDR3 consists of 14 residues. CDR1 and CDR2 (germline): SNHLY, FYNNEI. Written as DNA, the CDR3 is TGTGCCAGCACTTTTATTCGAATGAACACTGAAGCTTTCTTT. The encoded protein is CASTFIRMNTEAFF.

This rearrangement joins TRBV27 to TRBJ2-7; D is perhaps TRBD2 (5 bases). The CDR3 extends over 15 amino acids. V was clipped by 4 bases and J by 3 bases, with 16 bases between them. Germline V gene data show CDR1 as MNHEY and CDR2 as SMNVEV (reference sequence). CDR3 nucleotides: TGTGCCAGCAGTTCCCTGTCGAGGGCTCTCTACGAGCAGTACTTC. Translated, it gives CASSSLSRALYEQYF.

The rearrangement links TRBV30 to TRBJ2-7; D may correspond to TRBD1 or TRBD2 (5 bases each). This CDR3 has 14 amino acids. Trimming left V 3 bases short and J 1 base short, with 13 bases between. Germline CDR1 reads GTSNPN; CDR2 reads SVGIG (reference sequence). The CDR3 protein is CAWRGLAGSYEQYF. In DNA, the CDR3 is TGTGCCTGGAGGGGGCTAGCCGGGTCCTACGAGCAGTACTTC.

The chain couples TRBV7-2 to TRBJ1-1; 10 nucleotides agree with TRBD1. With 2 bases clipped from V and 3 bases from J, the junction kept 6 bases outside the gene matches. Germline CDR1 SGHTA, CDR2 FQGNSA. The CDR3 loop spans 16 amino acids. CDR3 bases: TGTGCCAGCAGCTTACCAGACAGGGGGCTAGACACTGAAGCTTTCTTT. Amino acid sequence: CASSLPDRGLDTEAFF.

The chain joins TRBV3-1 (or the pseudogene TRBV3-2) to TRBJ1-5; no clear D. Germline loops: CDR1 LGHDT, CDR2 YNNKEL (reference sequence). CDR3 size: 15 residues. Trimming left V 0 bases short and J 7 bases short, with 13 bases between. CDR3: CASSQDARVGQPQHF. CDR3 DNA: TGTGCCAGCAGCCAAGACGCGAGGGTTGGGCAGCCCCAGCATTTT.

The CDR3 sequence is CASSQGADNEQFF. In nucleotides, the CDR3 is TGTGCCAGCAGCCAAGGTGCAGACAATGAGCAGTTCTTC. The rearrangement joins TRBV4-2 to TRBJ2-1, with D hard to call. This CDR3 comprises 13 residues. Germline CDR1 and CDR2: LGHNA and YNFKEQ. Trimming cost V 1 base and J 5 bases, with 6 bases left between them.

The chain links TRBV6-5 to TRBJ1-3; maybe TRBD1 (5 bases). This CDR3 is 16 amino acids long. The V and J ends lost 0 bases and 2 bases respectively, with 11 bases between them. CDR1 and CDR2 from the germline V gene are MNHEY and SVGAGI. The CDR3 sequence is CASSYSQGSAGNTIYF. The CDR3 DNA is TGTGCCAGCAGTTACTCCCAGGGTTCAGCTGGAAACACCATATATTTT.

This chain connects TRBV7-9 to TRBJ1-1; unclear D gene. The CDR3 sequence is 11 residues long. Germline V lookup: CDR1 SEHNR, CDR2 FQNEAQ (reference sequence). The V and J ends lost 2 bases and 14 bases respectively, with 12 bases between them. This CDR3 reads CASSLTRQPFF. The CDR3 nucleotides read TGTGCCAGCAGCTTAACTCGCCAACCCTTCTTT.

V gene TRBV3-1 (or the pseudogene TRBV3-2) combines with J gene TRBJ2-7, with D unresolved. This CDR3 region has 13 residues. Germline-derived CDR1 and CDR2 are LGHDT and YNNKEL (reference sequence). V dropped 1 base and J dropped 3 bases, with 7 bases sitting between them. The CDR3 here is CASSQGRLYEQYF. CDR3 DNA sequence: TGTGCCAGCAGCCAAGGTCGGCTCTACGAGCAGTACTTC.